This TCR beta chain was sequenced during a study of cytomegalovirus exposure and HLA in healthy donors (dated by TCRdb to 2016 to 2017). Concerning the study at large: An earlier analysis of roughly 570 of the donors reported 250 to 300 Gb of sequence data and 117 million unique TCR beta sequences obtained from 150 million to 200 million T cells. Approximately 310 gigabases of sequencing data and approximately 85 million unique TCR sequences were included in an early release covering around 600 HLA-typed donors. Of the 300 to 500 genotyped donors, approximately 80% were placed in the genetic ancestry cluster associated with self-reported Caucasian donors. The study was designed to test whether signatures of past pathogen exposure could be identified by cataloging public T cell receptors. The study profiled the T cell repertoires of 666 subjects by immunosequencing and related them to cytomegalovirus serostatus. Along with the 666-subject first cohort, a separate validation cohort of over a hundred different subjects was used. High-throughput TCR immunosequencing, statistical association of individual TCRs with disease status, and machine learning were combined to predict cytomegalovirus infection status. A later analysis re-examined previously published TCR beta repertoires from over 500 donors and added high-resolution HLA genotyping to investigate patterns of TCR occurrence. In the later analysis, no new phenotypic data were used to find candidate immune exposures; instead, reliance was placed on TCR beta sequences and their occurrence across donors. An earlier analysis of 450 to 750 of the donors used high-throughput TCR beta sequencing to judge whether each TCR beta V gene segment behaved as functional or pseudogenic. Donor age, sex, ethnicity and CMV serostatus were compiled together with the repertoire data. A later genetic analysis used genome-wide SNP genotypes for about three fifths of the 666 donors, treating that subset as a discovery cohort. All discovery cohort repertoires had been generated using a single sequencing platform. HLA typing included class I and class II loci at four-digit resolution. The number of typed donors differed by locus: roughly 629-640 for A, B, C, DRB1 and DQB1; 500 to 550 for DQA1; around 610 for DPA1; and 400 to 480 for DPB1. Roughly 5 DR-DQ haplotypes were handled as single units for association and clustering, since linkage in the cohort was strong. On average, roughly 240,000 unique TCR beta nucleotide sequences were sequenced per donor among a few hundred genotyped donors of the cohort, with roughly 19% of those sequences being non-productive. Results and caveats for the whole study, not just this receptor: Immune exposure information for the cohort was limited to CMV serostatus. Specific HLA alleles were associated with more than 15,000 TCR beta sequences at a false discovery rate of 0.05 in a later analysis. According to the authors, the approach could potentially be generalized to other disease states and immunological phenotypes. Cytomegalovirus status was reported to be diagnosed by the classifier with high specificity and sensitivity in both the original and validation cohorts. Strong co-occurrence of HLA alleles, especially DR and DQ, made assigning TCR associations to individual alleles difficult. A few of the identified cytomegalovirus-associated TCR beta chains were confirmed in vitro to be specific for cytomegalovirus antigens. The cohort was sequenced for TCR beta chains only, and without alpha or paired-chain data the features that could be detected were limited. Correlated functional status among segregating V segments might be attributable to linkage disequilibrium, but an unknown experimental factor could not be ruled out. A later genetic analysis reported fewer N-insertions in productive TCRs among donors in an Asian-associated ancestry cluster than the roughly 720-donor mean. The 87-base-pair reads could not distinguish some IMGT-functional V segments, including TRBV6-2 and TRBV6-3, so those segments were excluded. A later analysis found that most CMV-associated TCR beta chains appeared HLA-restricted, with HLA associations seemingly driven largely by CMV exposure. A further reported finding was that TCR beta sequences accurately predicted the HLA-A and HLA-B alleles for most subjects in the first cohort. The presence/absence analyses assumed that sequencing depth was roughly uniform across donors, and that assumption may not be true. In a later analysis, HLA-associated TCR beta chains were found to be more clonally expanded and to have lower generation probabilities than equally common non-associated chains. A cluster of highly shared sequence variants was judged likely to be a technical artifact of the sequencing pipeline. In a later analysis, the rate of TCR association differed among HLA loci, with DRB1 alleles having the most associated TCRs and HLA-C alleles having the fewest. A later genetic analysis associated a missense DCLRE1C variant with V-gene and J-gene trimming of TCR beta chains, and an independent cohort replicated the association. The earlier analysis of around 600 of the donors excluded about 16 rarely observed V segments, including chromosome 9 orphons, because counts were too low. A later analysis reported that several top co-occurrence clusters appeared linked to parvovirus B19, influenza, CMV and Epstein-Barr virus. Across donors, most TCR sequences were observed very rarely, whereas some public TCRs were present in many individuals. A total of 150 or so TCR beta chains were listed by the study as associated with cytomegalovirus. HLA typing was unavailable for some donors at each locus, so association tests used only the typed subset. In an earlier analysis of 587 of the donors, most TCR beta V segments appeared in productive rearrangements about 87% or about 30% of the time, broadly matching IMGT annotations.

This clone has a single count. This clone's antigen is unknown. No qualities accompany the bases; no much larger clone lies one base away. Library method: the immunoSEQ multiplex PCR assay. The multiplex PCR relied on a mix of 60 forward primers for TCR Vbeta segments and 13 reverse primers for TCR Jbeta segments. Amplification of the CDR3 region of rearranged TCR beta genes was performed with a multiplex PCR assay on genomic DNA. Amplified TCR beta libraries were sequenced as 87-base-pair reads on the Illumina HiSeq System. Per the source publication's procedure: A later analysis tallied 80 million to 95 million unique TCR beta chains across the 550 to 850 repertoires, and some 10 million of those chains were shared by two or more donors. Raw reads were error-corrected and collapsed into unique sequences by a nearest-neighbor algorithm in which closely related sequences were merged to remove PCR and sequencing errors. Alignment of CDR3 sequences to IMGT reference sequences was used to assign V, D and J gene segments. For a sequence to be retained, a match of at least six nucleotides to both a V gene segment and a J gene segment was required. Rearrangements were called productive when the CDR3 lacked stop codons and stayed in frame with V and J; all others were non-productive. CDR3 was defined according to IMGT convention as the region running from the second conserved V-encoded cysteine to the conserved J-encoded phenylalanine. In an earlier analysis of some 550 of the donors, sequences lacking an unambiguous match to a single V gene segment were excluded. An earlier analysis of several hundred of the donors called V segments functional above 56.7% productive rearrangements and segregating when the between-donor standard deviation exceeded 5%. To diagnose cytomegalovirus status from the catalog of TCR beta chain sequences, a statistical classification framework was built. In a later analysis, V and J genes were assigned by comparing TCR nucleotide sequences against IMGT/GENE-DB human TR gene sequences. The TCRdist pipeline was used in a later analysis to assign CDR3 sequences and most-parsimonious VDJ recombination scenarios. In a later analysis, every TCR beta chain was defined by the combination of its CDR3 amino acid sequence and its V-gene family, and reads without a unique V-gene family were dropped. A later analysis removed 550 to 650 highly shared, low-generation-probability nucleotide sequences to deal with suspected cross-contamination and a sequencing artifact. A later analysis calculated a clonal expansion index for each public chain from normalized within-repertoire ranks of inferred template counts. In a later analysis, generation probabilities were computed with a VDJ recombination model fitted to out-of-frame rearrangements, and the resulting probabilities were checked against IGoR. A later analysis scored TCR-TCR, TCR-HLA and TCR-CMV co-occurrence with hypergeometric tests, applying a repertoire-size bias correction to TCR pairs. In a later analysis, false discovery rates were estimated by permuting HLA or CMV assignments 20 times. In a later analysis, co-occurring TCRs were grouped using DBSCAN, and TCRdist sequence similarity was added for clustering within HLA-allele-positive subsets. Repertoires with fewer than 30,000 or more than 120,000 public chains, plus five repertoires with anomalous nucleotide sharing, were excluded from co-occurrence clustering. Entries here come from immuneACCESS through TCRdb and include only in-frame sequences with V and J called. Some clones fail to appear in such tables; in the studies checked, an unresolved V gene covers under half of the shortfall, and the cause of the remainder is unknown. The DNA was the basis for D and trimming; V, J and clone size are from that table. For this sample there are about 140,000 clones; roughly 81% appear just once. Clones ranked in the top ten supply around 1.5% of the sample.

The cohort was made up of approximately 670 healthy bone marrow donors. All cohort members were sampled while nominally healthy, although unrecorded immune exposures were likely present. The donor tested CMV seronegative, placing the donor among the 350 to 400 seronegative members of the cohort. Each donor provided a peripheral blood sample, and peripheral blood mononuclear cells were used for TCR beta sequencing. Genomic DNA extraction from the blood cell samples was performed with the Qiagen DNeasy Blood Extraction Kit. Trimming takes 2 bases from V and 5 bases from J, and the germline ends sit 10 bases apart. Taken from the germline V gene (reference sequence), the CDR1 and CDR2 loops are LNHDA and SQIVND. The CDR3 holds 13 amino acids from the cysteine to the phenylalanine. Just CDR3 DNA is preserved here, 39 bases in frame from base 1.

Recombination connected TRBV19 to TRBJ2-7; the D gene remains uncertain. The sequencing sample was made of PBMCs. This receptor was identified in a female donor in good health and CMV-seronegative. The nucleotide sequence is TGTGCCAGTAGTATACAAATCGGAGACGAGCAGTACTTC. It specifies CASSIQIGDEQYF.